Included here is one TCR beta chain sequence, with context. Documented treatment: oral pan-JAK inhibitor, 5-10 mg twice daily. Alopecia areata patients provided lesional scalp punch biopsies and peripheral blood, both collected for the study. Germline V lookup: CDR1 SGHDT, CDR2 YYEEEE. Trimming shortened V by 0 bases and J by 7 bases, and 4 bases separated the two germline ends. The length of the CDR3 is 11 residues. The sample comes from a study of CD8+ T cells in alopecia areata. Across the whole study: Tofacitinib lasted 6 to 18 months, then 6 months off drug.

In each case, RNA was isolated and then reverse transcribed into cDNA as the sequencing template. Repertoires were generated with immunoSEQ multiplex PCR, while TCRdb's copy carries only in-frame clones and drops some. The sample lists 200,000 to 250,000 clones; 50% to 75% were seen once. Sequenced material: CD4+ T cells sorted from blood, taken at week 4, from a patient treated with tofacitinib. This TCR derives from a human donor with alopecia areata. V gene TRBV5-6 combines with J gene TRBJ1-1; D is uncertain. In DNA, the CDR3 is TGTGCCAGCAGCTTGGCCAGTGAAGCTTTCTTT. This translates into CASSLASEAFF.